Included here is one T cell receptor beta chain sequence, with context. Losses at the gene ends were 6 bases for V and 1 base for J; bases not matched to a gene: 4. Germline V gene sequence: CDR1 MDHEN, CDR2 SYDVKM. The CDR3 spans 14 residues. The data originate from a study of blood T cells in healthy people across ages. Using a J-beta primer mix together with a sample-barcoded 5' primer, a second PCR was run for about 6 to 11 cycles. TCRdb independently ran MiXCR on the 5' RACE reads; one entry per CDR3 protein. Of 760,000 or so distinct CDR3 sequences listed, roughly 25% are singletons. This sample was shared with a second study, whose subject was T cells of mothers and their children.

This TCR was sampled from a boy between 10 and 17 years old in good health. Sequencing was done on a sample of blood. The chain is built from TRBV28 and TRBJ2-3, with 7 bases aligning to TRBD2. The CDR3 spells CASRQAGRTDTQYF. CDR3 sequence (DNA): TGTGCCAGCAGACAAGCGGGACGCACAGATACGCAGTATTTT.